Shown below are 2 T cell receptor beta chains from a single sample sequenced in a study of CD8 T cells in Susac syndrome. An amount of RNA that ranged from roughly 0.5 to 1 ug was reverse transcribed with random hexamers. A single record per CDR3 protein comes from TCRdb applying MiXCR to the immunoSEQ multiplex PCR reads. Counted here are 300,000 or so distinct CDR3 sequences, 92% occurring once; the ten biggest clones make up 0.06% to 0.075%. The sequenced sample was CD4+ T cells from PBMCs. Source of these receptors: a human donor with multiple sclerosis.

The chain links TRBV2 to TRBJ1-4, with 11 bases fitting TRBD1. J lost 7 bases, V lost 6 bases, and 13 bases had no gene match. Looked up from germline, CDR1 is SNHLY and CDR2 is FYNNEI. The CDR3 is 17 amino acids. The CDR3 reads CASRTDRGRLFGEKLFF. The CDR3 coding sequence is TGTGCCAGCAGGACGGACAGGGGGCGGTTATTCGGTGAAAAACTGTTTTTT.

In its sample, this clonotype was seen a few times. The chain links TRBV7-9 to TRBJ2-5; D unclear. The CDR3 totals 14 residues. CDR1 SEHNR and CDR2 FQNEAQ come from the germline V gene (reference sequence). The germline V and J ends were trimmed by 3 bases and 5 bases, with 13 bases remaining between them. CDR3 DNA: TGTGCCAGCAGCTTGGCTAGAGCAGGCGAGACCCAGTACTTC. Amino acids: CASSLARAGETQYF.